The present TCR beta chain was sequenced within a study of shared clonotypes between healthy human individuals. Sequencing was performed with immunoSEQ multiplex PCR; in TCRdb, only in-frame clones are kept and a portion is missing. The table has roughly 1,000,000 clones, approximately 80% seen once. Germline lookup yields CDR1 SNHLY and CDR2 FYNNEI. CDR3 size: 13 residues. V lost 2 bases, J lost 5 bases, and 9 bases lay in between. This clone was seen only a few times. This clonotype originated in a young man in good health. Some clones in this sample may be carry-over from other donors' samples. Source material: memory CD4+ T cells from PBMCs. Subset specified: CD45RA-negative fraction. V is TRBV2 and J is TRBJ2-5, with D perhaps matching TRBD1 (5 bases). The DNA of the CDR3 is TGTGCCAGCAGTGAAACCAGGGCCGAGACCCAGTACTTC. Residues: CASSETRAETQYF.